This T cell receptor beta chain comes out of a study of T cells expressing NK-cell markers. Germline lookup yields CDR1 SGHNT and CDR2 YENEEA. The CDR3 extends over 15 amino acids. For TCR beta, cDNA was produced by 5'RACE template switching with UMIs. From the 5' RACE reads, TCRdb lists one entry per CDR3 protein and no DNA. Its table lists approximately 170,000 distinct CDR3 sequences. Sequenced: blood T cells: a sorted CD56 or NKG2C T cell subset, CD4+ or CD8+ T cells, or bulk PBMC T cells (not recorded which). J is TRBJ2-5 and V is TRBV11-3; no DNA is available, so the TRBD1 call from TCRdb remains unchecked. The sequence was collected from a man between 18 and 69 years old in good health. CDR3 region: CASSLQLAGRETQYF.